This record covers a single T cell receptor (beta chain). This receptor's antigen is unknown. The record has no base qualities; no much larger clone is one base away. A second Seattle source provided samples from volunteer blood donors who had recovered from COVID-19. Whole blood was collected in K2EDTA tubes by collaborating institutions according to the institutions' own protocols. For TCRbeta analysis, collaborators shipped samples as frozen whole blood, isolated PBMCs, or DNA extracted from either of those sample types. These data are taken from a study of blood T cell repertoires in COVID-19 (dated by TCRdb to between 2020 and 2021). Notes on the research overall: Samples from collaborators originated in the United States, Italy and Spain and spanned both the acute and convalescent phases of COVID-19. Where HLA class I and class II types were available, the types were taken from metadata supplied by the sample provider, not from assay-based typing. Deeply sampled blood TCRbeta repertoires from subjects exposed to, actively infected with, or recovered from COVID-19 were included in the dataset. A freely available public database, intended as a resource for researchers studying the immune response to SARS-CoV-2, is where the repertoires were released. The samples were drawn from the first 160 participants of the ongoing ImmuneRACE study and from some 1,300 subjects provided by 6 global collaborators. The material from the prospective study consisted of cDNA or gDNA derived from T cells, B-cell-depleted T cells, or PBMCs. Sample metadata almost always included a de-identified subject ID, COVID-19 status, age in years and sex.

On the study overall, not on this receptor specifically: The amount of clinical and demographic metadata varied by source and participant and was provided uncurated.

The CDR3 measures 15 amino acids from cysteine to phenylalanine. Only the CDR3 part of the read is kept: 45 bases, read in frame from the first base. Via the germline V gene, CDR1 is SGDLS and CDR2 YYNGEE. Germline trimming: 4 bases from V, 5 bases from J; junction bases outside gene matches: 9. The immunoSEQ Assay, a bias-controlled multiplex PCR, was used to amplify TCRbeta CDR3 regions from genomic DNA. As for the original processing: The number of nucleated cells in each sample was estimated by amplification of reference gene primers within the assay. To quantify the absolute abundance of each unique TCRbeta CDR3 rearrangement, sequence reads were collapsed and filtered. For each sample, productive Simpson clonality was calculated by taking the square root of Simpson's diversity index across productive rearrangements. TCRdb took over this immuneACCESS table, retaining in-frame rearrangements with V and J assigned. Such tables are incomplete; in checked studies, under half of the missing clones stem from an unresolved V gene, and the remainder is unexplained. Clone size and the V and J calls come from that table; the DNA yielded D and trimming. The sample profile shows under 300,000 clones; more than 65% of them were found once. The top ten constitute around 2% of the sample.

The sequencing input was peripheral blood. This TCR derives from a man aged 35-49 years who had recovered from COVID-19. The sequence joins TRBV9 to TRBJ2-1; TRBD1 agrees with 7 junctional bases. This receptor carries the CDR3 CASSRQGSIHNEQFF. Here is the DNA: TGTGCCAGCAGCAGACAGGGCTCTATCCACAATGAGCAGTTCTTC.